Listed here is a single T cell receptor beta chain. What was amplified from RNA transcripts were TCR beta CDR3 regions. Using the HTBI primer set, a first-round RT-PCR was run on the TCR CDR3. One entry per CDR3 protein, called by TCRdb with MiXCR from the multiplex PCR reads. The sample has a few hundred thousand distinct CDR3 sequences, approximately 15% seen once. There are 16 residues in the CDR3. The germline V gene has CDR1 MNHNS and CDR2 SASEGT. Unmatched junction bases numbered 9, after V lost 5 bases and J lost 2 bases. The data derive from a study of T cells in Graves' hyperthyroidism and ophthalmopathy.

The source material was blood. The receptor was derived from a woman aged 25 to 39 with Graves' hyperthyroidism. The rearrangement uses TRBV6-1 and TRBJ2-1; 7 bases match TRBD1. The chain's CDR3 is CASSKMRQGAYNEQFF. The CDR3 DNA reads TGTGCCAGCAGTAAGATGAGACAGGGAGCCTACAATGAGCAGTTCTTC.